This TCR beta chain comes out of a study of T cells in women clearing cervical HPV infection. The study's findings and limits: CIN3+ cases had significantly higher TCR repertoire richness than controls, but evenness did not differ.

The germline V gene encodes CDR1 SNHLY and CDR2 FYNNEI. This CDR3 region has 13 residues. V was shortened by 8 bases and J by 1 base, with 9 bases between the two germline ends. About this clone: The antigen is unknown. The CDR3 extends 3 residues past the end of the read, so its final part is completed from the germline J gene.

The table came from immunoSEQ multiplex PCR; TCRdb's copy has only in-frame clones and leaves some out. The sample's table shows 20,000 to 25,000 clones. This receptor was taken from a woman aged 18 to 75 with a cervical HPV16 infection that either progressed to CIN3+ or cleared (not recorded which). The chain combines TRBV2 with TRBJ2-1; D is unclear. What was sequenced was blood buffy coat. CDR3 amino acids: CASCVISYNEQFF. The CDR3 DNA, read in part, is TGTGCCAGCTGCGTTATATCCTACAATGAG.